These 23 T cell receptor beta chains came from one sample sequenced in a study of lymphopenia after photon versus proton radiotherapy. Here immunoSEQ multiplex PCR was the method, and the copy in TCRdb shows in-frame clones only, minus some. Counted here are approximately 23,000 clones, around 89% occurring once; the ten biggest clones make up roughly 10%. The sample was peripheral blood, taken from a patient treated with proton-based radiotherapy. All receptors come from a man older than 75 with esophageal cancer.

This clone was seen only once. The CDR3 reads CASSPRTVGNTIYF. The CDR3 coding sequence is TGTGCCAGCAGCCCAAGGACAGTCGGAAACACCATATATTTT. This chain connects TRBV7-2 to TRBJ1-3; maybe TRBD1 (6 bases). CDR3 size: 14 residues. V dropped 5 bases and J dropped 4 bases, with 12 bases sitting between them. Per germline, CDR1 SGHTA and CDR2 FQGNSA.

The chain carries TRBV7-2 and TRBJ1-2; D is uncertain. The CDR3 has 16 amino acids. The germline V and J ends were trimmed by 8 bases and 5 bases, with 24 bases remaining between them. Germline V gene data show CDR1 as SGHTA and CDR2 as FQGNSA. Here the CDR3 reads CASSSPISLWGYGYTF. The CDR3 region has the DNA TGTGCCAGCTCATCCCCCATTAGTTTGTGGGGTTATGGCTACACCTTC.

V usage is TRBV19 and J usage is TRBJ1-1; TRBD1 aligns across 7 bases. CDR1 is LNHDA and CDR2 is SQIVND in the germline V gene (reference sequence). Losses at the gene ends were 6 bases for V and 1 base for J; bases not matched to a gene: 5. There are 14 residues in the CDR3. CDR3 in amino acids: CASRQGLENTEAFF. The CDR3 DNA is TGTGCCAGTAGACAGGGGTTGGAGAACACTGAAGCTTTCTTT.

This chain connects TRBV5-1 to TRBJ1-1; D might be TRBD1 (5 bases). Germline CDR1 reads SGHRS; CDR2 reads YFSETQ. The ends were cut back, 3 bases at V and 7 bases at J, with 16 bases in the middle. The CDR3 extends over 14 amino acids. The CDR3 protein is CASSYGVRDGEAFF. DNA for the CDR3: TGCGCCAGCAGCTATGGCGTCCGGGACGGTGAAGCTTTCTTT.

The chain employs TRBV7-6 and TRBJ1-5; TRBD1 aligns across 7 bases. Germline V gene data show CDR1 as SGHVS and CDR2 as FNYEAQ. CDR3 length equals 17 residues. V shed 1 base, J shed 2 bases, and the junction held 8 bases outside the gene matches. CDR3 sequence reads: CASSLGRQGRGNQPQHF. CDR3 coding DNA: TGTGCCAGCAGCTTAGGACGACAGGGACGGGGCAATCAGCCCCAGCATTTT.

The chain couples TRBV7-2 to TRBJ2-7; TRBD2 might be the D (6 bases). The V end was cut by 3 bases, the J end by 6 bases, with 15 bases between. This CDR3 is 14 amino acids long. CDR1 and CDR2 from the germline V gene are SGHTA and FQGNSA. Here the CDR3 DNA reads TGTGCCAGCAGCTTCCAGCCGGGAGACGGCGAGCAGTACTTC. Its protein is CASSFQPGDGEQYF.

V gene TRBV6-5 combines with J gene TRBJ2-1, with 10 bases that match TRBD2. Germline V gene sequence: CDR1 MNHEY, CDR2 SVGAGI. CDR3 size: 12 residues. The trim removed 9 bases at V and 9 bases at J, leaving 5 bases unmatched. In DNA form, the CDR3 reads TGTGCCAGTTCGGGACTAGCGAGTGAGCAGTTCTTC. It specifies CASSGLASEQFF.

The chain joins TRBV2 to TRBJ1-1; D gene uncertain. This CDR3 has 14 residues. V lost 6 bases, J lost 6 bases, and 17 bases lay in between. CDR1 SNHLY and CDR2 FYNNEI come from the germline V gene. The CDR3 reads CASSVIKRASEAFF. In DNA form, the CDR3 reads TGTGCCAGCAGCGTTATAAAACGAGCATCTGAAGCTTTCTTT.

V is TRBV7-3 and J is TRBJ1-6, with TRBD1 as a possible D gene (6 bases). CDR3 length equals 17 residues. Germline CDR1 SGHTA, CDR2 FQGTGA. V was cut by 4 bases and J by 2 bases, with 15 bases left in between. Here the CDR3 reads CASSSGGGNTYNSPLHF. CDR3 DNA: TGTGCCAGCAGCTCGGGGGGCGGAAACACCTATAATTCACCCCTCCACTTT.

The chain carries TRBV27 and TRBJ2-1; 7 bases line up with TRBD2. Germline CDR1 MNHEY, CDR2 SMNVEV (reference sequence). V trimming: 4 bases; J trimming: 3 bases; junction bases outside the gene matches: 9. The CDR3 has 16 amino acids. For the CDR3, the DNA is TGTGCCAGCAGTTGGGTAGCGGGCGATTACTACAATGAGCAGTTCTTC. Translated: CASSWVAGDYYNEQFF.

V is TRBV27 and J is TRBJ1-1; D unresolved. The V gene's germline CDR1 is MNHEY and CDR2 SMNVEV (reference sequence). Trimming took off 6 bases at V and 1 base at J, with 12 bases between the two ends. CDR3 length: 14 residues. CDR3 in DNA: TGTGCCAGCAGGGGGAGCGGGAGGAACACTGAAGCTTTCTTT. Protein sequence: CASRGSGRNTEAFF.

The rearrangement uses TRBV4-1 and TRBJ2-4; 10 bases align to TRBD1. The CDR3 covers 14 residues. Germline lookup yields CDR1 MGHRA and CDR2 YSYEKL. The V gene end was trimmed by 1 base and the J gene end by 8 bases; junction bases not matched to a gene: 2. Written as DNA, the CDR3 is TGCGCCAGCAGCCAAGTGGGACAGGGGTACATTCAGTACTTC. Its translation is CASSQVGQGYIQYF.

V and J are TRBV18 and TRBJ1-5; D remains unclear. CDR3 length equals 14 residues. V was pared by 3 bases and J by 8 bases, with 14 bases between. Germline V gene lookup returns CDR1 KGHSH and CDR2 LQKENI. CDR3 nucleotide sequence: TGTGCCAGCTCACCGTCGGGCGGGGAAGAGCCCCAGCATTTT. Protein product: CASSPSGGEEPQHF.

This clone occurred a few times. This chain uses TRBV14 with TRBJ2-1, with 13 bases lining up with TRBD2. Germline CDR1 SGHDN, CDR2 FVKESK. The trim removed 4 bases at V and 3 bases at J, leaving 12 bases unmatched. This CDR3 comprises 19 residues. The CDR3 sequence: CASSPDFQLAGGYYNEQFF. CDR3 nucleotides: TGTGCCAGCAGCCCGGACTTCCAACTAGCGGGAGGGTACTACAATGAGCAGTTCTTC.

V and J are TRBV19 and TRBJ1-2; a possible D gene is TRBD1 (6 bases). The CDR3 runs 12 residues. Trimming shortened V by 7 bases and J by 8 bases, and 14 bases separated the two germline ends. Germline V gene sequence: CDR1 LNHDA, CDR2 SQIVND (reference sequence). CDR3 region: CASKWGREGYTF. CDR3 bases: TGTGCCAGTAAATGGGGGCGCGAAGGCTACACCTTC.

The CDR3 reads CASSLRTGQETQYF. The CDR3 DNA sequence: TGTGCCAGCAGCCTCCGGACAGGGCAAGAGACCCAGTACTTC. V gene TRBV5-5 combines with J gene TRBJ2-5; 8 bases fit TRBD1. Germline V gene lookup returns CDR1 SGHKS and CDR2 YYEKEE (reference sequence). The V gene end was trimmed by 4 bases and the J gene end by 2 bases; junction bases not matched to a gene: 4. The CDR3 loop spans 14 amino acids.

The V gene is TRBV7-9, the J gene TRBJ1-4; D uncertain. CDR3 length equals 12 residues. Trimming removed 5 bases at V and 8 bases at J, with 9 bases between. Germline V gives CDR1 SEHNR, CDR2 FQNEAQ (reference sequence). The CDR3 loop is CASSRRGEKLFF. The CDR3 nucleotides read TGTGCCAGCAGCCGACGTGGCGAAAAACTGTTTTTT. Full variable domain (missing parts from reference TRBV7-9 and TRBJ1-4): DTGVSQNPRHKITKRGQNVTFRCDPISEHNRLYWYRQTLGQGPEFLTYFQNEAQLEKSRLLSDRFSAERPKGSFSTLEIQRTEQGDSAMYLCASSRRGEKLFFGSGTQLSVL.

This chain uses TRBV29-1 with TRBJ1-2; D is perhaps TRBD1 (5 bases). This CDR3 comprises 11 residues. Germline V gives CDR1 SQVTM, CDR2 ANQGSEA. Deletions cut 3 bases from V and 3 bases from J, with 5 bases between. This CDR3 is CSVDRDYGYTF. In DNA form, the CDR3 reads TGCAGCGTTGACAGGGACTATGGCTACACCTTC.

This chain uses TRBV23-1 with TRBJ2-7; D perhaps matches TRBD2 (5 bases). TRBV23-1 is filed as an ORF, its function uncertain. The ends were cut back, 7 bases at V and 3 bases at J, with 22 bases in the middle. The CDR3 runs to 16 residues. The CDR3 sequence: CASTPRGGRRRYEQYF. The CDR3 coding sequence is TGCGCCAGCACCCCGCGCGGCGGGCGGAGACGCTACGAGCAGTACTTC.

The chain has TRBV6-5 and TRBJ1-4, with 8 bases matching TRBD1. From germline, CDR1 is MNHEY and CDR2 SVGAGI. V shed 0 bases, J shed 7 bases, and the junction held 4 bases outside the gene matches. CDR3 length: 15 residues. The DNA for the CDR3 is TGTGCCAGCAGTTACTCAATACAGGGGGGTGAAAAACTGTTTTTT. This codes for CASSYSIQGGEKLFF.

V gene TRBV11-2 combines with J gene TRBJ1-4; tentative D call: TRBD1 (6 bases). Germline CDR1 SGHAT, CDR2 FQNNGV. V was shortened by 2 bases and J by 1 base, with 14 bases between the two germline ends. The CDR3 contains 17 residues. CDR3: CASSLYGGPGTNEKLFF. The DNA for the CDR3 is TGTGCCAGCAGCTTATACGGGGGGCCAGGAACTAATGAAAAACTGTTTTTT. Full variable domain (rest looked up from reference TRBV11-2 and TRBJ1-4): EAGVAQSPRYKIIEKRQSVAFWCNPISGHATLYWYQQILGQGPKLLIQFQNNGVVDDSQLPKDRFSAERLKGVDSTLKIQPAKLEDSAVYLCASSLYGGPGTNEKLFFGSGTQLSVL.

The rearrangement uses TRBV7-2 and TRBJ2-2; the D call may be TRBD1 or TRBD2 (5 bases each). V lost 6 bases to trimming and J lost 2 bases, with 16 bases between them. CDR3 size: 16 residues. Germline CDR1 SGHTA, CDR2 FQGNSA. The CDR3 loop is CASREGPRDNTGELFF. The CDR3 DNA is TGTGCCAGCAGAGAGGGCCCCCGGGACAACACCGGGGAGCTGTTTTTT.

This clone was observed once. This chain joins TRBV5-6 and TRBJ1-3, with unresolved D. Between the trimmed V and J ends, which lost 2 bases and 4 bases, there was a span of 10 bases. Per the germline V gene, CDR1 is SGHDT and CDR2 is YYEEEE. This CDR3 spans 14 amino acids. The DNA for the CDR3 is TGTGCCAGCAGCTTCCGGGCAGCAGGAAACACCATATATTTT. Translated, it gives CASSFRAAGNTIYF.